This T cell receptor beta chain was obtained from a study of CD4+ T cells in melanoma. The repertoire was sequenced with immunoSEQ multiplex PCR; TCRdb's copy has only in-frame clones and lacks some. The sample shows under 20,000 clones, approximately 76% of them seen only once. Trimming removed 0 bases at V and 5 bases at J, with 13 bases between. Per the germline V gene, CDR1 is LGHNA and CDR2 is YNFKEQ. There are 16 residues in the CDR3. This clone has only one observation. The source is a human donor with melanoma. V usage is TRBV4-2 and J usage is TRBJ2-2; D is ambiguous. The sample comprised cells from a culture (not recorded whether cultured in vitro). The CDR3, as DNA: TGTGCCAGCAGCCAAGATATGGCTAGGGTGACCGGGGAGCTGTTTTTT. This codes for CASSQDMARVTGELFF.